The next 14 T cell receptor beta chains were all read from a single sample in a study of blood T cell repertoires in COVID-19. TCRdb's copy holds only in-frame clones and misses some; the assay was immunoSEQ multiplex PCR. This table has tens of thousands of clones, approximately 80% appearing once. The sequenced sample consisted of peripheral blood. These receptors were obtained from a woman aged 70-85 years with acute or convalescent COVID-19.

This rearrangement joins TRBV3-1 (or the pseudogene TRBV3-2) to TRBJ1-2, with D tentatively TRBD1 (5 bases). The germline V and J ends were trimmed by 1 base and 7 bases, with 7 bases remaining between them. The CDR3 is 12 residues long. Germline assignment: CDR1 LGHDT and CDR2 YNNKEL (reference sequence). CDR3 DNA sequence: TGTGCCAGCAGCCAAGGCGGGGGTGGCTACACCTTC. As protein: CASSQGGGGYTF.

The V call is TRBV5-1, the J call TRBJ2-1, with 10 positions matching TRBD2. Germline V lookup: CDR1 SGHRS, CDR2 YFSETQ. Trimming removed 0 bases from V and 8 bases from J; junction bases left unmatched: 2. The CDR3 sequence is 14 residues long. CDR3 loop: CASSLALAGDEQFF. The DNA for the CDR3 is TGCGCCAGCAGCTTGGCCCTAGCGGGGGATGAGCAGTTCTTC.

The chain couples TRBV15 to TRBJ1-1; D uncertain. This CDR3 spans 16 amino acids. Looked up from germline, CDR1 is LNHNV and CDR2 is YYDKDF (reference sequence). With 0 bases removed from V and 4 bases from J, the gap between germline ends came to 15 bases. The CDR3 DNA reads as TGTGCCACCAGCAGAGATTTGGGCCTTCGGGGCACTGAAGCTTTCTTT. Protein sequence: CATSRDLGLRGTEAFF.

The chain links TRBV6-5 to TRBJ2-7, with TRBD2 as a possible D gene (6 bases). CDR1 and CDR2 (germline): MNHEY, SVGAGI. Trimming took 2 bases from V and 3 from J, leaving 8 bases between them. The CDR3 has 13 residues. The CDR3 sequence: CASSYLRGYEQYF. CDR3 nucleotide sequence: TGTGCCAGCAGTTACCTGCGGGGCTACGAGCAGTACTTC.

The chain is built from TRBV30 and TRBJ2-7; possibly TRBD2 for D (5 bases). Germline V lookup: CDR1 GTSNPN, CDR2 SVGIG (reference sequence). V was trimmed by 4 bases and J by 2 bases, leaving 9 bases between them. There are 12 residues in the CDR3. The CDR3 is CAWINGAYEQYF. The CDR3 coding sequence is TGTGCCTGGATAAACGGGGCCTACGAGCAGTACTTC.

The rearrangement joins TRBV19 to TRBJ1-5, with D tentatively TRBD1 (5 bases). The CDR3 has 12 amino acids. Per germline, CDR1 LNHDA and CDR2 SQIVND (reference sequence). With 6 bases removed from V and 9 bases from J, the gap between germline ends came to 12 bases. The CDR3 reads CASRDSGRPQHF. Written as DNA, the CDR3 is TGTGCCAGTAGGGATTCAGGGCGGCCCCAGCATTTT.

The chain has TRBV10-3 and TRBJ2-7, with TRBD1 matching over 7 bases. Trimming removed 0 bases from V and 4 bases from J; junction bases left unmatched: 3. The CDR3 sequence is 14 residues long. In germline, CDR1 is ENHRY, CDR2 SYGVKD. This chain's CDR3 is CAISESGGQYEQYF. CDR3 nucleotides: TGTGCCATCAGTGAGTCAGGGGGCCAGTACGAGCAGTACTTC.

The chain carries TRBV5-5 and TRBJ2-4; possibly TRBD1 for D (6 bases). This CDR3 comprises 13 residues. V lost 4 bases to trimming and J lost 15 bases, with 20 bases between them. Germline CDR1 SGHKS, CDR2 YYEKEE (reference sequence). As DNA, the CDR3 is TGTGCCAGCAGCCCGCAGGACAGACCCCCTCTGTACTTC. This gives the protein CASSPQDRPPLYF.

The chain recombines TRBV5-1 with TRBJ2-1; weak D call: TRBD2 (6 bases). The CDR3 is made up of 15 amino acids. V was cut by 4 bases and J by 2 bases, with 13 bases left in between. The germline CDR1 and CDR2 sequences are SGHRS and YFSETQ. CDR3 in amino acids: CASSRSGPTYNEQFF. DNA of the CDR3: TGCGCCAGCAGCCGGAGCGGGCCAACCTACAATGAGCAGTTCTTC.

Here the CDR3 reads CASSQATSGFTDTQYF. The CDR3 coding sequence is TGCGCCAGCAGCCAAGCGACTAGCGGATTCACAGATACGCAGTATTTT. The V gene is TRBV4-1, the J gene TRBJ2-3, with 9 bases aligning to TRBD2. Germline assignment: CDR1 MGHRA and CDR2 YSYEKL. The CDR3 totals 16 residues. V lost 1 base and J lost 2; bases outside the gene matches: 4.

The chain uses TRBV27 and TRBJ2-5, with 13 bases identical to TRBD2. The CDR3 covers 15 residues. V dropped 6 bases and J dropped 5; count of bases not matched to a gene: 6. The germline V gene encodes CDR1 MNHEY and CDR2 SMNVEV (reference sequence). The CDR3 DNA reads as TGTGCCAGCAGGACTAGCGGGGGGCCCCGGGAGACCCAGTACTTC. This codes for CASRTSGGPRETQYF.

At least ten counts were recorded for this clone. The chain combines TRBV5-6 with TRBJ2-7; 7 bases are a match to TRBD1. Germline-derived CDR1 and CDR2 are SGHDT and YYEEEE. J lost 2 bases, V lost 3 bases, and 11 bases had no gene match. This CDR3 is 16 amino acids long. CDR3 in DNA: TGTGCCAGCAGCTCCAAGGGACAGATCGAAGCCTACGAGCAGTACTTC. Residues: CASSSKGQIEAYEQYF.

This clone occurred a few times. Here the CDR3 DNA reads TGTGCCAGCAGCTGGGACAGGGCTGGGGCCAACGTCCTGACTTTC. Translating gives CASSWDRAGANVLTF. This chain links TRBV5-4 with TRBJ2-6; TRBD1 aligns across 9 bases. This CDR3 contains 15 residues. The J segment lost 2 bases and the V segment lost 3 bases, leaving 0 bases of the junction unmatched. CDR1 is SGHNT and CDR2 is YYREEE in the germline V gene (reference sequence).

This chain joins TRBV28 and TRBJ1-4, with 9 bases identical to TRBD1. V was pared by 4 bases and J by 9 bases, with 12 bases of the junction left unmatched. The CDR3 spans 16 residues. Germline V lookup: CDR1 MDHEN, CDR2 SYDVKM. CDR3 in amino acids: CASSSPSGQGFQKLFF. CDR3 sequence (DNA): TGTGCCAGCAGTTCTCCTTCGGGACAGGGTTTTCAAAAACTGTTTTTT.